The clone carrying this TCR beta chain was picked up one time. This entry comes from a study of shared T cell receptors in the human thymus. The V end lost 11 bases, the J end lost 3 bases, and 13 bases lay between the germline ends. Germline V gene sequence: CDR1 SEHNR, CDR2 FQNEAQ (reference sequence). The CDR3 is made up of 12 amino acids. Clones were sequenced by immunoSEQ multiplex PCR, and TCRdb holds only the in-frame ones, with some missing. In the table there are 700,000 or so clones, around 85% of which are singletons. These data also featured in a second study, about human thymus T cells. That work contributes: Donation came from healthy Finnish infants having corrective surgery for congenital heart defects. Resected material from corrective heart surgery provided the thymus tissue analysed.

The chain has TRBV7-9 and TRBJ1-1; D is uncertain. The TCR sequence derives from a girl under three years old with a congenital heart defect. Sequencing was done on a sample of thymocytes. CDR3 sequence reads: CAPRSVDTEAFF. In DNA, the CDR3 is TGTGCCCCCCGCAGTGTTGACACTGAAGCTTTCTTT.